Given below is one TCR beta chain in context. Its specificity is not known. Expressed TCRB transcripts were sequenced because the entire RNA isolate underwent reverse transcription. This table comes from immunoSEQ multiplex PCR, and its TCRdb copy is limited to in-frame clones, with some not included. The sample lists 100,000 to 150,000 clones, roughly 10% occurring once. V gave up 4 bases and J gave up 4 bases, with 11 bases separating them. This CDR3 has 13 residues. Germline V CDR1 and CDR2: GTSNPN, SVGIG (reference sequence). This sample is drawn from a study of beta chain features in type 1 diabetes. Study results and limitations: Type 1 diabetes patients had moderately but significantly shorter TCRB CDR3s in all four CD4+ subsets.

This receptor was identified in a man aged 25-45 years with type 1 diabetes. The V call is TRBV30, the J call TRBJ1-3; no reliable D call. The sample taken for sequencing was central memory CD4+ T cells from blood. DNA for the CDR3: TGTGCCTGGACGAGGGTCGGCGGAAACACCATATATTTT. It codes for CAWTRVGGNTIYF.